This TCR beta chain was captured by sequencing in a study of blood T cell repertoires in COVID-19. Using immunoSEQ multiplex PCR, the repertoire was profiled, and TCRdb retains in-frame clones only, with some absent. The sample lists approximately 160,000 clones; around 84% were seen once. This clone showed up just once. Study members were between about 18 and 100 years old and lived in 25 or so US regions. Participants were placed into cohorts based on the clinical history they reported. Donors in Cohort 3 who had recovered were those with two negative PCRs, healthcare professional clearance, or resolution of their symptoms. Sequenced sample: PBMCs or T cells enriched from blood (not recorded which). This TCR was recovered from a woman between 45 and 60 years old who had recovered from COVID-19.

DNA for the CDR3: TGTGCCAGCAGTTACCTCGGGGGGGCAGATACGCAGTATTTT. Translated: CASSYLGGADTQYF. The chain combines TRBV6-2 or TRBV6-3 with TRBJ2-3; TRBD2 aligns across 8 bases. Germline V gene lookup returns CDR1 MNHEY and CDR2 SVGEGT. V shed 2 bases and J 4 bases; nucleotides not matched to a gene: 2. The length of the CDR3 is 14 residues.